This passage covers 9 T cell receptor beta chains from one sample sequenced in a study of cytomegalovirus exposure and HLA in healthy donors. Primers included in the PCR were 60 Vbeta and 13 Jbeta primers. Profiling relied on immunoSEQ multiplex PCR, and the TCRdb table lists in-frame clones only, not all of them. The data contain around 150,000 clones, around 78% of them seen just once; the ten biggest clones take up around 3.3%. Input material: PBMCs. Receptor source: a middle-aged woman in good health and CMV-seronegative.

CDR3 sequence: CASSPVNGGEQFF. CDR3 sequence (DNA): TGCGCCAGCAGCCCGGTCAACGGCGGTGAGCAGTTCTTC. V usage is TRBV5-1 and J usage is TRBJ2-1; D not certain. Germline V gives CDR1 SGHRS, CDR2 YFSETQ. Trimming took 4 bases from V and 9 from J, leaving 14 bases between them. This CDR3 is built from 13 residues.

CDR3 in DNA: TGTGCCAGCAGCTCCTTTCAGGGGGATGGCTACACCTTC. Its protein is CASSSFQGDGYTF. This sequence joins TRBV7-2 and TRBJ1-2, with 7 nucleotides matching TRBD1. CDR1 is SGHTA, CDR2 FQGNSA, per germline. The CDR3 length is 13 residues. V was pared by 4 bases and J by 6 bases, with 5 bases of the junction left unmatched.

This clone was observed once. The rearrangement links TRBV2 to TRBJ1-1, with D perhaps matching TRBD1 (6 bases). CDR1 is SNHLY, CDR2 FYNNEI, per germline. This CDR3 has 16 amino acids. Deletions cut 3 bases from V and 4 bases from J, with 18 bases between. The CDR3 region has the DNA TGTGCCAGCAGTGAGCCTGGGGGCACAGGATCCACTGAAGCTTTCTTT. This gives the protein CASSEPGGTGSTEAFF.

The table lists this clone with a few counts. CDR3 nucleotides: TGCGCCAGCAGCCAAGATATTTCCGTCCGGTCGAGCACCGGGGAGCTGTTTTTT. It specifies CASSQDISVRSSTGELFF. The rearrangement joins TRBV4-1 to TRBJ2-2; D ambiguous. V gave up 0 bases and J gave up 4 bases, with 18 bases separating them. There are 18 residues in the CDR3. The germline CDR1 and CDR2 sequences are MGHRA and YSYEKL.

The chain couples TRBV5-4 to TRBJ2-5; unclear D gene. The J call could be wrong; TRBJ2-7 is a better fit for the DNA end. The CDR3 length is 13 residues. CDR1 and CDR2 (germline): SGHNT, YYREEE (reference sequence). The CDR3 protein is CASSLRQAPEQYF. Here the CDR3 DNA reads TGTGCCAGCAGCTTGAGGCAGGCCCCCGAGCAGTACTTC.

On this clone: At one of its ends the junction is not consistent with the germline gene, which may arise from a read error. CDR3 in amino acids: CSSSKYRGRGENTIYF. DNA of the CDR3: TGTTCCAGCAGCAAGTACAGGGGGAGAGGAGAAAACACCATATATTTT. The rearrangement uses TRBV7-9 and TRBJ1-3, with 8 bases matching TRBD1. The CDR3 runs to 16 residues. Germline CDR1 and CDR2: SEHNR and FQNEAQ (reference sequence). Filled out from reference TRBV7-9 and TRBJ1-3, the complete variable domain reads DTGVSQNPRHKITKRGQNVTFRCDPISEHNRLYWYRQTLGQGPEFLTYFQNEAQLEKSRLLSDRFSAERPKGSFSTLEIQRTEQGDSAMYLCSSSKYRGRGENTIYFGEGSWLTVV.

CDR3 region: CASSASGLGETQYF. CDR3 sequence (DNA): TGTGCCAGCAGTGCTAGCGGGTTGGGAGAGACCCAGTACTTC. J is TRBJ2-5 and V is TRBV2; TRBD2 aligns across 8 bases. Germline V gene data show CDR1 as SNHLY and CDR2 as FYNNEI. The J segment lost 4 bases and the V segment lost 4 bases, leaving 5 bases of the junction unmatched. The CDR3 extends over 14 amino acids.

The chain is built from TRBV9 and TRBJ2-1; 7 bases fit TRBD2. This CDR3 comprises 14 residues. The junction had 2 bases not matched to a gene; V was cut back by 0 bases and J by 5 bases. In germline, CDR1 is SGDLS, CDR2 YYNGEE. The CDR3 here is CASSVVGGDNEQFF. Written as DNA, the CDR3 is TGTGCCAGCAGCGTAGTTGGGGGGGACAATGAGCAGTTCTTC. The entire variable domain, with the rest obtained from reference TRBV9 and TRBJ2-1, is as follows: DSGVTQTPKHLITATGQRVTLRCSPRSGDLSVYWYQQSLDQGLQFLIQYYNGEERAKGNILERFSAQQFPDLHSELNLSSLELGDSALYFCASSVVGGDNEQFFGPGTRLTVL.

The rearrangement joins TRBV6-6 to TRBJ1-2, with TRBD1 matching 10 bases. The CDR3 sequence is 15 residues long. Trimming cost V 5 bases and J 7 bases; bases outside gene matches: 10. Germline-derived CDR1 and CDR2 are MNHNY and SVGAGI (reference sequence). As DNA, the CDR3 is TGTGCCAGCAGTCGTACCGGGACAGGGGAGGGTGGCTACACCTTC. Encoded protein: CASSRTGTGEGGYTF.